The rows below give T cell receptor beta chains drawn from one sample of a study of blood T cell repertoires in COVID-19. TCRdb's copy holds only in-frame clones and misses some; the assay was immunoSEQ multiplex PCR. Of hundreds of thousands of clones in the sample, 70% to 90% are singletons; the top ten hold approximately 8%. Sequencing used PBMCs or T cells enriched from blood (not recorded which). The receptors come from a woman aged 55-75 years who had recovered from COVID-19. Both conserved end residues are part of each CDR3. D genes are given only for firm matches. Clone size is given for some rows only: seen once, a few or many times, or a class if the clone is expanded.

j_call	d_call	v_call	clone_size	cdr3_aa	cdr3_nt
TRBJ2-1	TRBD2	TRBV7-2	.	CASRIAGTGEQFF	TGTGCCAGCAGGATAGCGGGGACGGGGGAGCAGTTCTTC
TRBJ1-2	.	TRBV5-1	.	CASSLKGRDSSYGYTF	TGCGCCAGCAGCTTGAAGGGCAGGGACTCAAGCTATGGCTACACCTTC
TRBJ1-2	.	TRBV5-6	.	CASSLDTKRGYTF	TGTGCCAGCAGCTTGGACACCAAAAGAGGCTACACCTTC
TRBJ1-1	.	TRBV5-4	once	CASSLGAPGGEAFF	TGTGCCAGCAGCTTAGGGGCCCCGGGTGGGGAAGCTTTCTTT
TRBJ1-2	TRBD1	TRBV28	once	CASSPPSTGGDGYGYTF	TGTGCCAGCAGTCCGCCCTCAACAGGGGGAGATGGCTATGGCTACACCTTC
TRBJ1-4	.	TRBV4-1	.	CASSHGGEKLFF	TGCGCCAGCAGCCATGGAGGGGAAAAACTGTTTTTT
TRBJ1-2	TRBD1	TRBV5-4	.	CASSLDSGGWGGYTF	TGTGCCAGCAGCTTGGACTCAGGGGGTTGGGGTGGCTACACCTTC
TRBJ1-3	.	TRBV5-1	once	CASSLVNGNTIYF	TGCGCCAGCAGTCTTGTAAATGGAAACACCATATATTTT
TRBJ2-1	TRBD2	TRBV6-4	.	CASSGSGGAGDEQFF	TGTGCCAGCAGTGGTAGCGGGGGGGCCGGGGATGAGCAGTTCTTC
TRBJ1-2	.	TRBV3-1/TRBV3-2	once	CASSQAPGALNYGYTF	TGTGCCAGCAGCCAAGCCCCAGGGGCCCTTAACTATGGCTACACCTTC
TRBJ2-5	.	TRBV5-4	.	CASSSGPGHQETQYF	TGTGCCAGCAGCTCCGGCCCAGGGCACCAAGAGACCCAGTACTTC
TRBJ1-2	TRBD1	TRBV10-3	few	CAISEGTGDGYTF	TGTGCCATCAGTGAAGGGACAGGGGATGGCTACACCTTC
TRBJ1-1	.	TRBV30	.	CAWSVSATEAFF	TGTGCCTGGAGTGTGAGTGCCACTGAAGCTTTCTTT
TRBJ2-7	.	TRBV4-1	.	CASSQGPREGSSYEQYF	TGCGCCAGCAGCCAGGGTCCAAGGGAAGGGAGCTCCTACGAGCAGTACTTC
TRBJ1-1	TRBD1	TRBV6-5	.	CASSYSTGVNTEAFF	TGTGCCAGCAGTTACTCCACAGGGGTGAACACTGAAGCTTTCTTT
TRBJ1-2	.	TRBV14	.	CASSQTGDYGYTF	TGTGCCAGCAGCCAAACCGGGGACTATGGCTACACCTTC
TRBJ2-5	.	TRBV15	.	CATSRQYQETQYF	TGTGCCACCAGCAGACAGTACCAAGAGACCCAGTACTTC
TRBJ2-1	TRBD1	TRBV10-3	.	CAFSQGHNNEQFF	TGTGCCTTTTCACAGGGGCATAACAATGAGCAGTTCTTC
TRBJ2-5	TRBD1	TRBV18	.	CASSSDRGQETQYF	TGTGCCAGCTCGTCGGACAGGGGCCAAGAGACCCAGTACTTC
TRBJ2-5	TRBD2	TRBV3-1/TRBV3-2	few	CASSPLATGTQYF	TGTGCCAGCAGCCCACTAGCGACTGGGACCCAGTACTTC
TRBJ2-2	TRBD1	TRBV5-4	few	CASSLGALGQYTGELFF	TGTGCCAGCAGCTTGGGGGCCCTGGGACAGTACACCGGGGAGCTGTTTTTT
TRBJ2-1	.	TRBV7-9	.	CASSFPGHEQFF	TGTGCCAGCAGCTTCCCAGGGCATGAGCAGTTCTTC
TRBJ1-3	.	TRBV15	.	CATSRDRQPSGNTIYF	TGTGCCACCAGCAGAGACCGACAGCCCTCTGGAAACACCATATATTTT
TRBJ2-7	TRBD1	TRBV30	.	CAWSPTGYEQYF	TGTGCCTGGAGTCCGACAGGGTACGAGCAGTACTTC
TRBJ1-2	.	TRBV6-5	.	CASSYGRNYGYTF	TGTGCCAGCAGTTATGGCAGGAACTATGGCTACACCTTC
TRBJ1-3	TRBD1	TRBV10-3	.	CAISSTTGAGNTIYF	TGTGCCATCAGTTCGACTACAGGGGCTGGAAACACCATATATTTT
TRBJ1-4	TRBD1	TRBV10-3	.	CAISGVSGGGEKLFF	TGTGCCATCAGTGGTGTATCAGGGGGCGGTGAAAAACTGTTTTTT
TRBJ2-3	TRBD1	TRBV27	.	CASSYRSRGPPVLDTQYF	TGTGCCAGCAGTTATCGGTCGAGGGGGCCTCCAGTACTTGATACGCAGTATTTT
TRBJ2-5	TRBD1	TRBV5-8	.	CASSPGTGGRIPQETQYF	TGTGCCAGCAGCCCTGGGACAGGGGGCCGAATACCCCAAGAGACCCAGTACTTC
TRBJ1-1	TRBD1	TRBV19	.	CASRSGQGMNTEAFF	TGTGCCAGTAGGAGTGGACAGGGCATGAACACTGAAGCTTTCTTT
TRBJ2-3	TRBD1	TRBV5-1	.	CASSSGTVSTDTQYF	TGCGCCAGCAGCTCCGGGACAGTGAGCACAGATACGCAGTATTTT
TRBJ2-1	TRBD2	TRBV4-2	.	CASSRPSGGAGNEQFF	TGTGCCAGCAGCCGTCCGAGCGGGGGGGCAGGCAATGAGCAGTTCTTC
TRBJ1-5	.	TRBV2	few	CASSRQKLSNQPQHF	TGTGCCAGCAGTAGACAGAAACTTAGCAATCAGCCCCAGCATTTT
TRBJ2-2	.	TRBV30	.	CAWREANTGELFF	TGTGCCTGGAGGGAGGCGAACACCGGGGAGCTGTTTTTT
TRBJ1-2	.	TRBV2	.	CATRAEGIGYGYTF	TGTGCCACTCGGGCGGAGGGAATTGGCTATGGCTACACCTTC
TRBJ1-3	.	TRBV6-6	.	CASSAGQNTIYF	TGTGCCAGCAGTGCCGGACAAAACACCATATATTTT
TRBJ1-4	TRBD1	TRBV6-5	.	CASKGGGTNEKLFF	TGTGCCAGCAAAGGGGGCGGAACTAATGAAAAACTGTTTTTT
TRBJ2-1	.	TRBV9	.	CASSVGLHEQFF	TGTGCCAGCAGCGTAGGGCTCCATGAGCAGTTCTTC
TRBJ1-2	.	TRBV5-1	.	CASSLGQDKINYGYTF	TGCGCCAGCAGCTTGGGGCAGGACAAGATTAACTATGGCTACACCTTC
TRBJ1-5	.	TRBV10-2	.	CASSSQGPSNQPQHF	TGCGCCAGCAGCTCACAGGGCCCTAGCAATCAGCCCCAGCATTTT
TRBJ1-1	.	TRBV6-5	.	CASSRGAGTEAFF	TGTGCCAGCAGTCGAGGAGCGGGGACTGAAGCTTTCTTT
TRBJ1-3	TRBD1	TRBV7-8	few	CASSRKTGATGNTIYF	TGTGCCAGCAGCAGAAAGACAGGGGCTACTGGAAACACCATATATTTT
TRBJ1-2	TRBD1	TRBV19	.	CASSIPGTGLGYTF	TGTGCCAGTAGTATTCCTGGGACAGGGCTTGGCTACACCTTC
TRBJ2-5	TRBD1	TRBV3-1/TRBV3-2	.	CASSQGQATQETQYF	TGTGCCAGCAGCCAGGGACAGGCAACACAAGAGACCCAGTACTTC
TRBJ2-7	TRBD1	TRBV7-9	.	CASSSRGQSAYEQYF	TGTGCCAGCAGCTCCAGGGGACAGAGCGCCTACGAGCAGTACTTC
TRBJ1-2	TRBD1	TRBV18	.	CASSSDRGYYGYTF	TGTGCCAGCTCATCAGACAGGGGGTACTATGGCTACACCTTC
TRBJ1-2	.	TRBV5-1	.	CASTQDGTNRGGYTF	TGCGCCAGCACCCAGGACGGTACGAATCGCGGGGGCTACACCTTC
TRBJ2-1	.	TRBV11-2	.	CASSLAILRRENEQFF	TGTGCCAGCAGCTTAGCCATCCTGAGGAGGGAAAATGAGCAGTTCTTC
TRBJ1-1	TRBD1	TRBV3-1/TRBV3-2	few	CASSYRGKDTEAFF	TGTGCCAGCAGCTACAGGGGTAAGGACACTGAAGCTTTCTTT
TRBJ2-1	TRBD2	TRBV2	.	CASSGRLAGGPSSYNEQFF	TGTGCCAGCAGTGGCCGACTAGCGGGGGGACCCAGCTCCTACAATGAGCAGTTCTTC
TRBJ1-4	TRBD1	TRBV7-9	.	CASSRGQGFNEKLFF	TGTGCCAGCAGCCGCGGACAGGGCTTTAATGAAAAACTGTTTTTT
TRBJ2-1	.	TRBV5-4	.	CASSSGQYNEQFF	TGTGCCAGCAGCTCCGGACAGTACAATGAGCAGTTCTTC
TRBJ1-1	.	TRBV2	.	CASDRRNTEAFF	TGTGCCAGCGACAGGAGGAACACTGAAGCTTTCTTT
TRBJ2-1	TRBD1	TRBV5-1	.	CASSPDRAAYNEQFF	TGCGCCAGCAGCCCAGACAGGGCCGCCTACAATGAGCAGTTCTTC
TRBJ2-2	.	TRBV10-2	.	CASSSSLSGELFF	TGCGCCAGCAGTTCAAGCTTGAGCGGGGAGCTGTTTTTT